This T cell receptor beta chain was found in a study of blood T cell repertoires in COVID-19 (dated by TCRdb to the early 2020s). At the level of the whole study: Samples covering the acute and convalescent phases of COVID-19 were provided by collaborators in the United States, Italy and Spain. Nearly every sample came with metadata listing a de-identified subject ID, COVID-19 status, age in years and sex. Samples were obtained from the ongoing ImmuneRACE study (first 160 participants) and from some 1,200 subjects provided by 6 global collaborators. Where available, HLA class I and class II types were taken from metadata supplied by the sample provider and were not determined by assay-based typing. The repertoires were released in a freely available public database meant as a resource for research on the immune response to SARS-CoV-2. Deeply sampled blood TCRbeta repertoires from subjects exposed to, actively infected with, or recovered from COVID-19 were included in the dataset. The material from the prospective study consisted of cDNA or gDNA derived from T cells, B-cell-depleted T cells, or PBMCs. Paper-wide results and their limitations: The amount of clinical and demographic metadata varied by source and participant and was provided uncurated.

Another Seattle source contributed samples from volunteer blood donors who had recovered from COVID-19. The collaborating institutions used their own protocols to collect whole blood in K2EDTA tubes. For TCRbeta analysis, collaborator samples were shipped as frozen whole blood, as isolated PBMCs, or as DNA extracted from either sample type. A distance of 10 bases separates the germline ends of V and J, which lose 2 bases and 3 bases respectively. Reading the germline V gene gives CDR1 MGHDK and CDR2 SYGVNS. The CDR3, cysteine through phenylalanine, is 15 amino acids long. Left in the record is the CDR3 DNA by itself, 45 bases read in frame from the first base. Remarks on this clone: Its target antigen remains unknown. No base quality information exists; no much larger clone differs at one position.

TCRbeta CDR3 regions were amplified from genomic DNA by means of the immunoSEQ Assay, a bias-controlled multiplex PCR. Turning to the authors' computational methods: Nucleated cell counts per sample were estimated from amplification of reference gene primers within the assay. To quantify the absolute abundance of each unique TCRbeta CDR3 rearrangement, sequence reads were collapsed and filtered. For each sample, productive Simpson clonality was calculated by taking the square root of Simpson's diversity index across productive rearrangements. TCRdb took this table from immuneACCESS and kept in-frame rearrangements with V and J called. Such tables lack part of the clones; where checked against another copy, unresolved V genes explain under half of the gap, and the rest is unexplained. The V and J calls and clone size were taken over from that table, and D and trimming were inferred from the DNA. The sample includes roughly 230,000 clones, with roughly nine tenths observed a single time. Less than 5% of the sample rests with the top ten.

This chain joins TRBV25-1 to TRBJ1-4, and possibly TRBD1, on 6 matching bases. The sequenced sample consisted of peripheral blood. The sequence came from a woman in her thirties or forties who had recovered from COVID-19. For the CDR3, the sequence is CASSEQGPANEKLFF. The DNA sequence follows: TGTGCCAGCAGTGAACAGGGGCCTGCTAATGAAAAACTGTTTTTT.